This T cell receptor (beta chain) was sequenced for a study of blood T cell repertoires in COVID-19. The wider study: Samples came from the United States, Italy and Spain, spanning acute and convalescent COVID-19.

Original methodology: Scientists estimated how many nucleated cells there were by amplifying reference gene primers. Measured with immunoSEQ multiplex PCR; TCRdb has only the in-frame clones, and not every one. V and J calls and clone size follow that table, whereas D and trimming were derived from the DNA. The sample lists about 300,000 clones, roughly 83% occurring once. J lost 5 bases, V lost 6 bases, and 7 bases had no gene match. CDR3 size: 14 residues. Looked up from germline, CDR1 is SGHRS and CDR2 is YFSETQ. The material sequenced was peripheral blood. The sequence came from a woman aged 45-65 years with acute or convalescent COVID-19. The V and J genes are TRBV5-1 and TRBJ1-4; 7 nucleotides match TRBD1. The CDR3 loop reads CASKGAHLNEKLFF. The CDR3 DNA follows: TGCGCCAGCAAGGGGGCTCACCTGAATGAAAAACTGTTTTTT.